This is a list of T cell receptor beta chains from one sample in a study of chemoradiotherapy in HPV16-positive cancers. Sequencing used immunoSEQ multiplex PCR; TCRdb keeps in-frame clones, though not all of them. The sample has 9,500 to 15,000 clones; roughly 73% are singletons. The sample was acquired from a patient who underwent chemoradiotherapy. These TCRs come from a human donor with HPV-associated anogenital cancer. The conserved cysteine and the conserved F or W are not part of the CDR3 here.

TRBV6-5	ASSTPTEPYGYT
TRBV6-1	ASSEALSYAEASGNTIY
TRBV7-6	ASSLQGPGTQY
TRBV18	ASSPAGWDEQY
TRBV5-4	ASSRTAGADQYNEQF
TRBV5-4	ASSPNRGRWMNTEAF
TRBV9	ASSFTPGQHNTGELF
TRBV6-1	ASSEGQGMTGELF
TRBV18	ASSKSPNTGELF
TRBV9	ASSPWGNSPLH
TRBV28	ASSRVGGNGYT
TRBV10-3	AISESPGLMVQQF
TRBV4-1	ASSQVPGQVYGYT
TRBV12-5	ASVDNTEAF
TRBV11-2	ASSGPTSGGAREQF
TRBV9	ASSGEGSGANVLT
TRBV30	AWSGTGLGYEQY
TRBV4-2	ASSQDLEGNEGYT
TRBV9	ASSAPNSLLTQY
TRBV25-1	ASSGPGAAYEQY
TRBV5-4	ASSSTENTEAF
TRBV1	TSSPGLAAFTDTQY
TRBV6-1	ASRGDDGVTPLH
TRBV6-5	ASSETGLNTEAF
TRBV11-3	ASSLDRLYEQY
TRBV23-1	ASRGGDLTIY
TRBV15	ATSSWDRNNSPLH
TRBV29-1	SVGNRGPTDTQY
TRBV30	AWSSYNSPLH
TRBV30	AWSVRDGLSYTDTQY
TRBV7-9	ASSLATAREQF
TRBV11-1	ASSREGQAGSNEQF
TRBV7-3	ASSSETGNTEAF
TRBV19	ASSMAGASNQPQH
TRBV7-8	ASSSAWTATEAF
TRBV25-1	ASSTDSGGSYEQY
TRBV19	ASSDVGRSEQY
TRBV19	ASSLGGPEQY
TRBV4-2	ASSQGTGGYGYT
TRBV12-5	ASGTDREAVGANVLT
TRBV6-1	ASSEGWATNEKLF
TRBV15	ATGPGGRYEQY
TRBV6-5	ASSNRRADTQY
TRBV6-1	ASSVGTHSNQPQH